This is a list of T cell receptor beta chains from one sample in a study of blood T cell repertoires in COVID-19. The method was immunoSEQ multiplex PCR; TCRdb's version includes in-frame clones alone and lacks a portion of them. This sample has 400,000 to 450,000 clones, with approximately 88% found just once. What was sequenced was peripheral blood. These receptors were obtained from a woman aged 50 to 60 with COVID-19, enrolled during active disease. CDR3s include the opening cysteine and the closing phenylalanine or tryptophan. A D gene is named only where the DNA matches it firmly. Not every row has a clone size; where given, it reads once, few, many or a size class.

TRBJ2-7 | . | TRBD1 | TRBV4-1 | CASSSSNRGNEQYF | TGCGCCAGCAGCTCATCGAACAGGGGAAACGAGCAGTACTTC
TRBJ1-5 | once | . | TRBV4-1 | CASSLQVSNQPQHF | TGCGCCAGCAGCCTGCAGGTTAGCAATCAGCCCCAGCATTTT
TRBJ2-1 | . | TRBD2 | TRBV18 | CASSPLQGLESDEQFF | TGTGCCAGCTCACCGCTGCAGGGACTAGAGTCCGATGAGCAGTTCTTC
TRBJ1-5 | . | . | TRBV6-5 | CASSRGFGNQPQHF | TGTGCCAGCAGCCGGGGATTTGGCAATCAGCCCCAGCATTTT
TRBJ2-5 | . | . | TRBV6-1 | CASSEEGLQETQYF | TGTGCCAGCAGTGAAGAGGGGCTCCAAGAGACCCAGTACTTC
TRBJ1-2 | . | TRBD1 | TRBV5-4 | CASSSGQGLYGYTF | TGTGCCAGCAGCTCTGGACAGGGGCTCTATGGCTACACCTTC
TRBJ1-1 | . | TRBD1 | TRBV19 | CASSIDRDSEAFF | TGTGCCAGTAGTATAGATCGGGACAGTGAAGCTTTCTTT
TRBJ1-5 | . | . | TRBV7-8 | CASSPFNQPQHF | TGTGCCAGCAGCCCCTTCAATCAGCCCCAGCATTTT
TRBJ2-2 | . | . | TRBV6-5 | CASSSANTGELFF | TGTGCCAGCAGTTCCGCGAACACCGGGGAGCTGTTTTTT
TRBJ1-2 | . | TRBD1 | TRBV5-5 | CASSLQGGLDYGYTF | TGTGCCAGCAGCCTCCAGGGGGGCCTGGACTATGGCTACACCTTC
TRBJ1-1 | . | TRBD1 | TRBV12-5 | CASATSRQGANTEAFF | TGTGCTAGTGCCACTTCCCGACAGGGGGCGAACACTGAAGCTTTCTTT
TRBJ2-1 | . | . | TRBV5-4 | CASSPQGGSYNEQFF | TGTGCCAGCAGCCCCCAGGGGGGATCCTACAATGAGCAGTTCTTC
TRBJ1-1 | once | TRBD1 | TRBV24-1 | CATSDPGTDEAFF | TGTGCCACCAGTGATCCCGGGACAGATGAAGCTTTCTTT
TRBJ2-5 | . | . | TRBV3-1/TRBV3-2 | CASSQVAAGARETQYF | TGTGCCAGCAGCCAAGTAGCTGCGGGGGCCAGGGAGACCCAGTACTTC
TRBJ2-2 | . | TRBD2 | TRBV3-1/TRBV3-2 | CASSQETAGPSIGELFF | TGTGCCAGCAGCCAAGAAACAGCGGGGCCAAGCATCGGGGAGCTGTTTTTT
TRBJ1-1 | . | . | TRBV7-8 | CASLPGGGTEAFF | TGTGCCAGCCTCCCGGGGGGCGGTACTGAAGCTTTCTTT
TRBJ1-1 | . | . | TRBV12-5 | CASGQENTEAFF | TGTGCTAGTGGACAGGAAAACACTGAAGCTTTCTTT
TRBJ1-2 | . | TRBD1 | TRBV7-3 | CASSSGQGNYGYTF | TGTGCCAGCAGCTCGGGACAGGGCAACTATGGCTACACCTTC
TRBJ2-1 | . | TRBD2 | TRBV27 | CASSPARLAGSNEQFF | TGTGCCAGCAGCCCAGCGAGACTAGCGGGGAGCAATGAGCAGTTCTTC
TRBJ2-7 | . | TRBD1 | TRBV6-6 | CASRDGQGVYEQYF | TGTGCCAGCAGGGACGGACAGGGGGTTTACGAGCAGTACTTC
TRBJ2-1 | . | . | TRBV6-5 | CASVARSYNEQFF | TGTGCCAGCGTGGCTCGCTCCTACAATGAGCAGTTCTTC
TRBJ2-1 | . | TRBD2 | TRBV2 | CASSEGWGGVTYNEQFF | TGTGCCAGCAGTGAAGGGTGGGGAGGGGTCACCTACAATGAGCAGTTCTTC
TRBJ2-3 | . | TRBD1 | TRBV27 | CASSLLQGIGSTDTQYF | TGTGCCAGCAGTCTTCTACAGGGGATAGGGAGCACAGATACGCAGTATTTT
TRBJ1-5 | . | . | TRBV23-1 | CASSHRDRYNQPQHF | TGCGCCAGCAGTCACCGTGACAGATACAATCAGCCCCAGCATTTT
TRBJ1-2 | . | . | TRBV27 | CASSAKGQSWGYTF | TGTGCCAGCAGTGCTAAAGGACAGTCTTGGGGCTACACCTTC
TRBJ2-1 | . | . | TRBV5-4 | CASSLDVGGNVEQFF | TGTGCCAGCAGCTTGGATGTGGGGGGTAACGTTGAGCAGTTCTTC
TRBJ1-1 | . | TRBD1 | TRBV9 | CASSPRQGGVTEAFF | TGTGCCAGCAGCCCCCGACAGGGGGGGGTCACTGAAGCTTTCTTT
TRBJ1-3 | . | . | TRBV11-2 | CASSFGKFSGNTIYF | TGTGCCAGCAGCTTCGGGAAATTCTCTGGAAACACCATATATTTT
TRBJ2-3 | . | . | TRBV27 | CASSLSWGDRTDTQYF | TGTGCCAGCAGTTTATCATGGGGGGACCGCACAGATACGCAGTATTTT
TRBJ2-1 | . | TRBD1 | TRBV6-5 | CASTTGDRGQNEQFF | TGTGCCAGCACCACCGGGGACAGGGGGCAGAATGAGCAGTTCTTC
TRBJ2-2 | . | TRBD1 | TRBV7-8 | CASSPPGQASNTGELFF | TGTGCCAGCAGCCCGCCGGGACAGGCTTCGAACACCGGGGAGCTGTTTTTT
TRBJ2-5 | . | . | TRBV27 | CASSPGTVSPGEETQYF | TGTGCCAGCAGTCCCGGGACTGTCAGCCCCGGGGAAGAGACCCAGTACTTC
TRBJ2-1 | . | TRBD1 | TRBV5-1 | CASSSIATGGQFF | TGCGCCAGCAGCTCCATTGCGACAGGGGGGCAGTTCTTC
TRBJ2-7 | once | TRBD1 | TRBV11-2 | CASSLGTGGIEQYF | TGTGCCAGCAGCTTAGGGACAGGGGGCATCGAGCAGTACTTC
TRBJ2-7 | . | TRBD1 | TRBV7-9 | CASSPPGQGAGEQYF | TGTGCCAGCAGCCCACCGGGACAGGGGGCTGGGGAGCAGTACTTC
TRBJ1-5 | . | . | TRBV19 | CASSMGGGRNQPQHF | TGTGCCAGTAGTATGGGCGGGGGGCGCAATCAGCCCCAGCATTTT
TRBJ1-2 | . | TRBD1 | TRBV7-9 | CASSLAEDRLYGYTF | TGTGCCAGCAGCCTCGCGGAGGACAGGCTCTATGGCTACACCTTC
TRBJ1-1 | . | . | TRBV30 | CAWSDRRNTEAFF | TGTGCCTGGTCCGACAGAAGGAACACTGAAGCTTTCTTT
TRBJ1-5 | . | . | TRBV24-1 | CATSDLEGRVNQPQHF | TGTGCCACCAGTGATTTGGAGGGGAGGGTTAATCAGCCCCAGCATTTT
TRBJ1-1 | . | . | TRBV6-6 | CASIEAFF | TGTGCCAGTATCGAAGCTTTCTTT
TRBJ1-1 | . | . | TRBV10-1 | CASSGTESGTEAFF | TGCGCCAGCAGTGGGACAGAATCGGGCACTGAAGCTTTCTTT
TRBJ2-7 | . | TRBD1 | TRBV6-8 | CASSYSMPRDRVVEQYF | TGTGCCAGCAGTTACTCGATGCCCCGGGACAGGGTGGTCGAGCAGTACTTC
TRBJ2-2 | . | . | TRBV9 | CASSGEVDTGELFF | TGTGCCAGCTCGGGGGAGGTTGACACCGGGGAGCTGTTTTTT
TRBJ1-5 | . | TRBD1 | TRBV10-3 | CAISDSDRASNQPQHF | TGTGCCATCAGTGATTCGGACAGGGCAAGCAATCAGCCCCAGCATTTT
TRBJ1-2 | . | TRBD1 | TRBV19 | CAIKGGAGISYTF | TGTGCCATCAAAGGGGGCGCGGGCATATCGTACACCTTC
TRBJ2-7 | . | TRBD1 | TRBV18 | CASSPQTGTGSYEQYF | TGTGCCAGCTCACCTCAAACCGGGACAGGAAGTTACGAGCAGTACTTC
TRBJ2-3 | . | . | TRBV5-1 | CASSNTDTQYF | TGCGCCAGCAGTAATACAGATACGCAGTATTTT
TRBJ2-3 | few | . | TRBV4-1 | CASSPRRGSDTQYF | TGCGCCAGCAGCCCCCGAAGGGGGTCAGATACGCAGTATTTT
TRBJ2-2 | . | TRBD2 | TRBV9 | CASSYTSGRGELFF | TGTGCCAGCAGCTATACTAGCGGGAGGGGGGAGCTGTTTTTT
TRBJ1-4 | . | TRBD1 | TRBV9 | CASSTSGQTTNEKLFF | TGTGCCAGCAGCACATCGGGACAGACAACTAATGAAAAACTGTTTTTT
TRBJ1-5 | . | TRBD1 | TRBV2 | CASSYAGTGIHQPQHF | TGTGCCAGCAGTTACGCCGGGACAGGGATCCATCAGCCCCAGCATTTT
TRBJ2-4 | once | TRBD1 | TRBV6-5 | CASRGQGKNIQYF | TGTGCCAGCAGGGGACAGGGGAAAAACATTCAGTACTTC
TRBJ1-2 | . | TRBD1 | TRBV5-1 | CASSKTGDNYGYTF | TGCGCCAGCAGTAAGACAGGGGATAACTATGGCTACACCTTC
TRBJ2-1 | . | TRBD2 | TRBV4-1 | CASSQVRLAGGKNYNEQFF | TGCGCCAGCAGCCAAGTTAGGCTAGCGGGGGGGAAAAATTACAATGAGCAGTTCTTC
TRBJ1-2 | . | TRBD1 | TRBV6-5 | CASTPGGWGYTF | TGTGCCAGCACCCCAGGGGGCTGGGGCTACACCTTC
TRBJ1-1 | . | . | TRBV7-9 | CASSTHGETEAFF | TGTGCCAGCAGTACCCACGGGGAAACTGAAGCTTTCTTT
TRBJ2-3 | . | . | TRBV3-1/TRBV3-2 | CASSPALEGTQYF | TGTGCCAGCAGCCCCGCGTTAGAGGGTACGCAGTATTTT
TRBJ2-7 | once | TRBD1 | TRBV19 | CASSFQTGFNSYEQYF | TGTGCCAGTAGTTTCCAGACAGGGTTCAACTCCTACGAGCAGTACTTC
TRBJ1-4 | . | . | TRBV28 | CASNLRRSNEKLFF | TGTGCCAGCAACTTACGTAGGAGTAATGAAAAACTGTTTTTT
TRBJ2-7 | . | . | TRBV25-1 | CASSPREYEQYF | TGTGCCAGCAGTCCCCGGGAGTACGAGCAGTACTTC